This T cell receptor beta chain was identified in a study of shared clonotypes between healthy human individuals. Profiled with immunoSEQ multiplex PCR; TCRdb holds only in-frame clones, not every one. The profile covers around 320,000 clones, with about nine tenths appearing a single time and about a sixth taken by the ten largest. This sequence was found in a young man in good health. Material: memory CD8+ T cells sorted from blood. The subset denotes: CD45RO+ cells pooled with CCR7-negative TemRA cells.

CDR3 in amino acids: CASSRTGQGRQPQHF. Here the CDR3 DNA reads TGTGCCAGCAGTCGAACGGGACAGGGCCGCCAGCCCCAGCATTTT. The V and J genes are TRBV6-5 and TRBJ1-5; 9 nucleotides agree with TRBD1. This CDR3 is 15 amino acids long. Germline-derived CDR1 and CDR2 are MNHEY and SVGAGI. With V trimmed by 5 bases and J by 7 bases, 9 bases remained unmatched.